A selection of T cell receptor beta chains follows, all from one sample in a study of cytomegalovirus exposure and HLA in healthy donors. Method: immunoSEQ multiplex PCR; TCRdb's copy keeps in-frame clones and lacks some. This sample has 160,000 or so clones, with 85% found just once. The sample was PBMCs. The receptor set was obtained from a man aged 25-40 years in good health and CMV-seropositive. CDR3s include the opening cysteine and the closing phenylalanine or tryptophan. The order of the fields is J gene, clone size, V gene, D gene, CDR3 DNA, CDR3 protein. A D gene is named only where the DNA matches it firmly. The size field is filled for only some rows; it gives once, few, many or a size class.

TRBJ1-3 NA TRBV5-1 NA TGCGCCAGCAGCTTGCCGGGGACAAGAAACACCATATATTTT CASSLPGTRNTIYF
TRBJ1-4 NA TRBV19 TRBD1 TGTGCCAGCGCCGGGACAGGGGACGAAAAACTGTTTTTT CASAGTGDEKLFF
TRBJ1-6 few TRBV2 TRBD1 TGTGCCAGCGCGTCCGGGACAGGGGGTTCACCCCTCCACTTT CASASGTGGSPLHF
TRBJ2-2 few TRBV19 NA TGTGCCAGCATGGGCTTCACCGGGGAGCTGTTTTTT CASMGFTGELFF
TRBJ1-1 NA TRBV7-8 NA TGTGCCAGCAGCTTAGCGGCCGCAGACACTGAAGCTTTCTTT CASSLAAADTEAFF
TRBJ2-2 NA TRBV5-1 TRBD1 TGCGCCAGCAGCTTGGCGAGAAACAGGGGGCACGGCACCGGGGAGCTGTTTTTT CASSLARNRGHGTGELFF
TRBJ2-5 NA TRBV5-1 TRBD2 TGCGCCAGCAGCTTGGGGGGGGTGACTAGCGGGAGACAAGAGACCCAGTACTTC CASSLGGVTSGRQETQYF
TRBJ2-7 NA TRBV25-1 TRBD2 TGTGCCACGGGACTAGGTTTTGGAAAGCAGTACTTC CATGLGFGKQYF
TRBJ2-7 NA TRBV5-6 TRBD1 TGTGCCAGCAGCTTGTATTCCATTCCGGGACAGGGGGACCACGAGCAGTACTTC CASSLYSIPGQGDHEQYF
TRBJ1-6 NA TRBV19 NA TGTGCCAGTAGGCCAAGGGGGTCGGTCAATTCACCCCTCCACTTT CASRPRGSVNSPLHF
TRBJ2-3 NA TRBV21-1 NA TGTGCCAGCAGCAACCGGACTAGCTGGGGGACCCTCCAGGACACAGATACGCAGTATTTT CASSNRTSWGTLQDTDTQYF
TRBJ1-1 once TRBV4-3 TRBD1 TGCGCCAGCAGCCAAGACCGGTACAGGGGAAAGAACACTGAAGCTTTCTTT CASSQDRYRGKNTEAFF
TRBJ2-3 NA TRBV9 NA TGTGCCAGCAGCGTTGGCGGGAGCACAGATACGCAGTATTTT CASSVGGSTDTQYF
TRBJ1-6 once TRBV6-5 TRBD1 TGTGCCAGCACCACACAGGGACAGCCTTTTCCCCTCCACTTT CASTTQGQPFPLHF
TRBJ2-3 NA TRBV7-2 TRBD2 TGTGCCAGCAGCCCAGGGACTAGACCAGGGGCAGATACGCAGTATTTT CASSPGTRPGADTQYF
TRBJ2-7 NA TRBV5-1 TRBD1 TGCGCCAGCAGCTTGGGAGGGGGCGAGACCTACGAGCAGTACTTC CASSLGGGETYEQYF